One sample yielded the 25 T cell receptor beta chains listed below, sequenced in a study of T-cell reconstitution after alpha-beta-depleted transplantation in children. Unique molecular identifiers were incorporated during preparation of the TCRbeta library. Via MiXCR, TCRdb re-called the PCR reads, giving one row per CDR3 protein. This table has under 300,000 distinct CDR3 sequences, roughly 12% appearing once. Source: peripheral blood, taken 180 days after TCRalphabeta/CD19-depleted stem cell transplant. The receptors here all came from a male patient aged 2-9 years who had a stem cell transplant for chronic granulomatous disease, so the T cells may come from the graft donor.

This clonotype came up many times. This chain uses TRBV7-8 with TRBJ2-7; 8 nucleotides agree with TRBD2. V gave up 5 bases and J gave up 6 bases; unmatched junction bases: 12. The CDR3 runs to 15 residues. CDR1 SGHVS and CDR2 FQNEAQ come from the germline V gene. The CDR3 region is CASSPITAGGSEQYF. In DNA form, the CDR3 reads TGTGCCAGCAGCCCAATCACTGCGGGAGGATCCGAGCAGTACTTC.

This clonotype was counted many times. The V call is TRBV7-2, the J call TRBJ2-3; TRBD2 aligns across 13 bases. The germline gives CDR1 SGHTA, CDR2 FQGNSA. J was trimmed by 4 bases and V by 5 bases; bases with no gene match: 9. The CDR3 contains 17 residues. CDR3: CASSNLGTSGKADTQYF. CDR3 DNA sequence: TGTGCCAGCAGCAACCTCGGGACTAGCGGGAAAGCAGATACGCAGTATTTT. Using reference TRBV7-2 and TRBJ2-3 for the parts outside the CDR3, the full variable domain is GAGVSQSPSNKVTEKGKDVELRCDPISGHTALYWYRQSLGQGLEFLIYFQGNSAPDKSGLPSDRFSAERTGGSVSTLTIQRTQQEDSAVYLCASSNLGTSGKADTQYFGPGTRLTVL.

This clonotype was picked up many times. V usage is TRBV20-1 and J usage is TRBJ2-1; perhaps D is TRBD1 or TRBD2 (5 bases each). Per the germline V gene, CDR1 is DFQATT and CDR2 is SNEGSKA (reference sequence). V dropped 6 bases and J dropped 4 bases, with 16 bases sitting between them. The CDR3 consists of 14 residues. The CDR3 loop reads CSAPAGTPYNEQFF. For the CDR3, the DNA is TGCAGTGCCCCTGCCGGGACGCCTTACAATGAGCAGTTCTTC.

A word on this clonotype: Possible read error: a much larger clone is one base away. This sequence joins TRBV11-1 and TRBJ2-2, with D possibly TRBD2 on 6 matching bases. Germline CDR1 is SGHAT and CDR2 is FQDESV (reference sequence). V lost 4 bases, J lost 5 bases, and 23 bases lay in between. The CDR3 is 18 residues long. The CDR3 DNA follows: TGTGCCAGCAGCTCCCCGGGACTCCAGTTAGGTTGGACCGGGGAGCTGTTTTTT. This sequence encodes CASSSPGLQLGWTGELFF.

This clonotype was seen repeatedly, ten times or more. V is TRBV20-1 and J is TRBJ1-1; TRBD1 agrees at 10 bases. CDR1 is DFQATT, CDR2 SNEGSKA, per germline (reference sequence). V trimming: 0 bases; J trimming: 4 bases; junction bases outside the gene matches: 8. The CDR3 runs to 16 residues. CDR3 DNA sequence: TGCAGTGCTAGAGATCCCGGGACAGGGGTAGGCACTGAAGCTTTCTTT. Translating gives CSARDPGTGVGTEAFF.

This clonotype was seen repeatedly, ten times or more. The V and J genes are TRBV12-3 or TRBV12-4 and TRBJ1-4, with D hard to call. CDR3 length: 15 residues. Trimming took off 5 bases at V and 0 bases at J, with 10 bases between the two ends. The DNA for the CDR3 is TGTGCCAGCAGTCCACCAACCGCAACTAATGAAAAACTGTTTTTT. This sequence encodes CASSPPTATNEKLFF.

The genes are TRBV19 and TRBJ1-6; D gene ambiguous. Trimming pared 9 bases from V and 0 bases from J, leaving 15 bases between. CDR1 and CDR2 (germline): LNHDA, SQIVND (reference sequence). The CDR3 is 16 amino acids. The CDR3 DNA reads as TGTGCCAGCCGCGGGCCGGCCAGCTCCTATAATTCACCCCTCCACTTT. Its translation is CASRGPASSYNSPLHF. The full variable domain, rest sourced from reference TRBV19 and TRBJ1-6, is DGGITQSPKYLFRKEGQNVTLSCEQNLNHDAMYWYRQDPGQGLRLIYYSQIVNDFQKGDIAEGYSVSREKKESFPLTVTSAQKNPTAFYLCASRGPASSYNSPLHFGNGTRLTVT.

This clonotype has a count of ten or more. DNA for the CDR3: TGCAGTGCTAGAGCGACTAGCGGGAGCTATTACGAGCAGTACTTC. Amino acids: CSARATSGSYYEQYF. The chain carries TRBV20-1 and TRBJ2-7; 12 nucleotides align to TRBD2. There are 15 residues in the CDR3. V dropped 1 base and J dropped 4; count of bases not matched to a gene: 5. CDR1 and CDR2 from the germline V gene are DFQATT and SNEGSKA (reference sequence).

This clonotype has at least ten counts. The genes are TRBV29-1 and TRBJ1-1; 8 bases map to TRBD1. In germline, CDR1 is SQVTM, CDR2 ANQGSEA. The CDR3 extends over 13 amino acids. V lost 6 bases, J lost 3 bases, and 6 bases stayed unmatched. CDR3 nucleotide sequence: TGCAGCGTGGCAGGGGGCGGGTACACTGAAGCTTTCTTT. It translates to CSVAGGGYTEAFF.

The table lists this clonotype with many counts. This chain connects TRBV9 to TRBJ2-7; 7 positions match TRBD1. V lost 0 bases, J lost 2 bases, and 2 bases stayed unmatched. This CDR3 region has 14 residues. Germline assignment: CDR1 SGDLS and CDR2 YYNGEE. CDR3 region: CASSVGTGAYEQYF. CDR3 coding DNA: TGTGCCAGCAGCGTAGGAACAGGGGCCTACGAGCAGTACTTC. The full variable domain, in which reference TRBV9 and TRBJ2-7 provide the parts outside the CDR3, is DSGVTQTPKHLITATGQRVTLRCSPRSGDLSVYWYQQSLDQGLQFLIQYYNGEERAKGNILERFSAQQFPDLHSELNLSSLELGDSALYFCASSVGTGAYEQYFGPGTRLTVT.

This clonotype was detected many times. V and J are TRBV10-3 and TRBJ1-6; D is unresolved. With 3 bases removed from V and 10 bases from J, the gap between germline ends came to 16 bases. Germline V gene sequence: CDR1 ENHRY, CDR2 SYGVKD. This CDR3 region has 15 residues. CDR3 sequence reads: CAISDPDGPGSPLHF. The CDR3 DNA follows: TGTGCCATCAGTGACCCCGACGGCCCGGGATCACCCCTCCACTTT.

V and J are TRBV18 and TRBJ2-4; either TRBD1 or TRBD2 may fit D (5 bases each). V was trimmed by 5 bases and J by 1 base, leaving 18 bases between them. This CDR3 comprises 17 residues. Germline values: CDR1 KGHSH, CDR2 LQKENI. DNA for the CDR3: TGTGCCAGCTCAATCCTAGATGGGGACGGCGCCAAAAACATTCAGTACTTC. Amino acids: CASSILDGDGAKNIQYF.

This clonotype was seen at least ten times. The CDR3 sequence is CSVPGLARGGEQYF. For the CDR3, the DNA is TGCAGCGTCCCCGGACTGGCTAGGGGGGGCGAGCAGTACTTC. The chain employs TRBV29-1 and TRBJ2-7; weak D call: TRBD2 (7 bases). V lost 6 bases and J lost 6, with 21 bases in between. CDR3 length equals 14 residues. Germline-derived CDR1 and CDR2 are SQVTM and ANQGSEA.

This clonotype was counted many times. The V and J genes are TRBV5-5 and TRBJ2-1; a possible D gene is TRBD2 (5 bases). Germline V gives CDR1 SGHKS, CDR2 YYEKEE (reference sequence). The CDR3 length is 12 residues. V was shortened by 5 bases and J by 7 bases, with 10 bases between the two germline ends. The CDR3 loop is CASRLEGNEQFF. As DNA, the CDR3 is TGTGCCAGCAGACTAGAAGGGAATGAGCAGTTCTTC. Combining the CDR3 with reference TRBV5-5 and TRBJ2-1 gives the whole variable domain DAGVTQSPTHLIKTRGQQVTLRCSPISGHKSVSWYQQVLGQGPQFIFQYYEKEERGRGNFPDRFSARQFPNYSSELNVNALLLGDSALYLCASRLEGNEQFFGPGTRLTVL.

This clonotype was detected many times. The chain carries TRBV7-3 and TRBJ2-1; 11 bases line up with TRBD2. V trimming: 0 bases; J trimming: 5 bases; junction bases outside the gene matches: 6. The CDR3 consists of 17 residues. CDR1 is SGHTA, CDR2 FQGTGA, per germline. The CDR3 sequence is CASSLTQGLADNNEQFF. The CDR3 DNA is TGTGCCAGCAGCTTAACGCAGGGACTAGCGGATAACAATGAGCAGTTCTTC.

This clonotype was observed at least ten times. CDR3 in amino acids: CASSRIDEQFF. CDR3 DNA: TGCGCCAGCAGCCGGATTGATGAGCAGTTCTTC. The rearrangement joins TRBV5-1 to TRBJ2-1; D not resolved. The V gene's germline CDR1 is SGHRS and CDR2 YFSETQ. Trimming stripped 4 bases from V and 8 bases from J, with 7 bases between. This CDR3 has 11 amino acids.

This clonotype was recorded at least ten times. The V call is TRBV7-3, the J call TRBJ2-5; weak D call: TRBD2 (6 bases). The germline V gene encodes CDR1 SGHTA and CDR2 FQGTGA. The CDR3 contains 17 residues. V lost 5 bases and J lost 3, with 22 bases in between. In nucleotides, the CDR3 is TGTGCCAGCAGCAAGACCGAAGGGGTAGTAGCGGAAGAGACCCAGTACTTC. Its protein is CASSKTEGVVAEETQYF.

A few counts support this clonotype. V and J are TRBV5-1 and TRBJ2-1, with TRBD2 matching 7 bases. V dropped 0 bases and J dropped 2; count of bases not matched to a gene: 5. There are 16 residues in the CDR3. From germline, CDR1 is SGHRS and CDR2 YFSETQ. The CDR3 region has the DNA TGCGCCAGCAGCTTGGACGGGAGGACTCCCTACAATGAGCAGTTCTTC. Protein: CASSLDGRTPYNEQFF.

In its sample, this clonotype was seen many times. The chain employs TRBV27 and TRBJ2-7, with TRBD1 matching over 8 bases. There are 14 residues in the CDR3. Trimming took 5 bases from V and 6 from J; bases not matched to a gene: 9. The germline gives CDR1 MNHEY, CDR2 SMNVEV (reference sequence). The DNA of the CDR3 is TGTGCCAGCAGTCGCGGACAGGGTTCGGGCGAGCAGTACTTC. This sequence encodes CASSRGQGSGEQYF.

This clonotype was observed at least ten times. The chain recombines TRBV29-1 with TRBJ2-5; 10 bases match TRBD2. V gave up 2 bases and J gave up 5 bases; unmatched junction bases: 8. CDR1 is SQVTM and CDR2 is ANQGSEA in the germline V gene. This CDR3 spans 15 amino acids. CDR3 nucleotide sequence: TGCAGCGTTGAATCGGCTAGCGGGAGTGGGGAGACCCAGTACTTC. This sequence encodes CSVESASGSGETQYF.

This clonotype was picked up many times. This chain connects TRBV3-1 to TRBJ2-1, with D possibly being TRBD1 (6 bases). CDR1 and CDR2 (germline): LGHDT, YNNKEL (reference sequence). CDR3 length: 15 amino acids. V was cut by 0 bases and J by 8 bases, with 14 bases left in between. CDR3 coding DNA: TGTGCCAGCAGCCAAGATCTCGTGGGGGCGGATGAGCAGTTCTTC. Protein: CASSQDLVGADEQFF.

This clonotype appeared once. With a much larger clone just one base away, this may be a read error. CDR3 sequence reads: CASSEYSTDRDTF. CDR3 nucleotides: TGTGCCAGCAGTGAATATTCGACCGACCGCGACACCTTC. This chain links TRBV25-1 with TRBJ1-2; D is unclear. Germline V gene sequence: CDR1 MGHDK, CDR2 SYGVNS. This CDR3 contains 13 residues. The ends were cut back, 0 bases at V and 12 bases at J, with 14 bases in the middle.

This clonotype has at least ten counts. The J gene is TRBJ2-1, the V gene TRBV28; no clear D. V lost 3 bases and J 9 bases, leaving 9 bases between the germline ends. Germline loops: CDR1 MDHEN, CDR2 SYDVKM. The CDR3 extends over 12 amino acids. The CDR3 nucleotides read TGTGCCAGCAGTTTTCGCTTCACTGAGCAGTTCTTC. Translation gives CASSFRFTEQFF.

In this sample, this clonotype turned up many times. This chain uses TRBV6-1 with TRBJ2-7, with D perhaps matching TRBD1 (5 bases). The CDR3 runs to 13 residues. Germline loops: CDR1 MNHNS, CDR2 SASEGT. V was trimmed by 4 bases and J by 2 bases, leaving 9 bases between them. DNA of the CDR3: TGTGCCAGCAGTGGCAGGGTAACCTACGAGCAGTACTTC. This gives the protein CASSGRVTYEQYF.

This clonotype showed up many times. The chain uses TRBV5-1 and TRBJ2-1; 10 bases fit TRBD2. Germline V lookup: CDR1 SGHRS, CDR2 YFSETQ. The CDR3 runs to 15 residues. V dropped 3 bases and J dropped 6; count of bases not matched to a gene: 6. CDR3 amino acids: CASSWGLALANEQFF. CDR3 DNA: TGCGCCAGCAGCTGGGGACTAGCGCTGGCCAATGAGCAGTTCTTC.